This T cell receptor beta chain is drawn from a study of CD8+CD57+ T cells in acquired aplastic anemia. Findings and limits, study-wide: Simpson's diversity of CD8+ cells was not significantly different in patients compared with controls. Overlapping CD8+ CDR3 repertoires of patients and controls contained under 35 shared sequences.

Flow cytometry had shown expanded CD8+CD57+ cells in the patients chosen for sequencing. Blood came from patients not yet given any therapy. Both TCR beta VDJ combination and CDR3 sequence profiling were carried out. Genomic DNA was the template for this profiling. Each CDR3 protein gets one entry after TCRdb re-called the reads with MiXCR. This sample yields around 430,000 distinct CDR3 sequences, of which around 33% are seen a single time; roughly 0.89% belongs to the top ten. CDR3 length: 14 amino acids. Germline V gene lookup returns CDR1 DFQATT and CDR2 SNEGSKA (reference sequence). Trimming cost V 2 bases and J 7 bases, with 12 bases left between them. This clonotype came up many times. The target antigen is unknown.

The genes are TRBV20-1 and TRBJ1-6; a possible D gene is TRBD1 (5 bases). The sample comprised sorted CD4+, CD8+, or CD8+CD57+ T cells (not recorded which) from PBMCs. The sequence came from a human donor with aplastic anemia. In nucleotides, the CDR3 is TGCAGTGCTAGAACCTTGGGGGGGAATTCACCCCTCCACTTT. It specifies CSARTLGGNSPLHF.